The 28 T cell receptor beta chains listed next were all sequenced from one sample in a study of OX40 agonist ivuxolimab in advanced cancers. Assay: immunoSEQ multiplex PCR; the TCRdb copy retains only in-frame clones and omits some. The sample lists about 35,000 clones; roughly three quarters were seen once. The material was CD4+ or CD8+ T cells sorted from blood, obtained in a trial of the OX40 agonist ivuxolimab. These receptors were taken from an adult with an advanced solid tumor such as melanoma, head and neck, liver or kidney cancer.

This clone appeared a few times. The chain has TRBV5-6 and TRBJ2-7; 7 nucleotides align to TRBD2. Germline assignment: CDR1 SGHDT and CDR2 YYEEEE. The J segment lost 6 bases and the V segment lost 2 bases, leaving 2 bases of the junction unmatched. This CDR3 spans 12 amino acids. The CDR3, as DNA: TGTGCCAGCAGCTTCGGACTAGTCGAGCAGTACTTC. Translating gives CASSFGLVEQYF.

The chain couples TRBV28 to TRBJ2-1; D gene ambiguous. Trimming left V 3 bases short and J 2 bases short, with 11 bases between. The CDR3 totals 15 residues. CDR1 and CDR2 from the germline V gene are MDHEN and SYDVKM. As DNA, the CDR3 is TGTGCCAGCAGTTTGATACCCCTGGCCTACAATGAGCAGTTCTTC. Translation gives CASSLIPLAYNEQFF.

The chain has TRBV9 and TRBJ2-3; D remains ambiguous. The CDR3 is made up of 15 amino acids. Deletions cut 2 bases from V and 3 bases from J, with 13 bases between. Germline lookup yields CDR1 SGDLS and CDR2 YYNGEE. DNA of the CDR3: TGTGCCAGCAGCGTTTCGGGCATCGGAACAGATACGCAGTATTTT. Translated: CASSVSGIGTDTQYF.

V usage is TRBV29-1 and J usage is TRBJ2-5; possible D gene TRBD2, 6 bases. Deletions cut 2 bases from V and 7 bases from J, with 17 bases between. This CDR3 has 14 residues. Germline lookup yields CDR1 SQVTM and CDR2 ANQGSEA. Here the CDR3 reads CSVELGLTFGTQYF. The CDR3 bases are TGCAGCGTTGAATTGGGACTTACCTTTGGGACCCAGTACTTC.

This clone appeared a few times. The chain links TRBV14 to TRBJ1-6, with D unclear. The CDR3 has 13 residues. The germline CDR1 and CDR2 sequences are SGHDN and FVKESK. V shed 1 base and J shed 9 bases, with 7 bases lying between them. The CDR3 bases are TGTGCCAGCAGCCAAGTGATGAGTTCACCCCTCCACTTT. Its translation is CASSQVMSSPLHF.

The chain has TRBV6-5 and TRBJ2-7, with D perhaps matching TRBD1 (6 bases). Per the germline V gene, CDR1 is MNHEY and CDR2 is SVGAGI. This CDR3 spans 15 amino acids. Trimming took 4 bases from V and 0 from J, leaving 13 bases between them. The CDR3 reads CASSSPGESSYEQYF. CDR3 nucleotides: TGTGCCAGCAGTTCCCCAGGGGAGAGCTCCTACGAGCAGTACTTC.

The chain links TRBV5-4 to TRBJ2-2; TRBD2 aligns across 10 bases. CDR3 length: 15 amino acids. The trim removed 2 bases at V and 3 bases at J, leaving 1 base unmatched. Germline V lookup: CDR1 SGHNT, CDR2 YYREEE (reference sequence). CDR3 sequence: CASSLAGGDTGELFF. DNA for the CDR3: TGTGCCAGCAGCTTAGCGGGAGGGGACACCGGGGAGCTGTTTTTT.

This chain links TRBV5-1 with TRBJ2-1, with D perhaps matching TRBD1 (5 bases). The germline V gene encodes CDR1 SGHRS and CDR2 YFSETQ. V was shortened by 0 bases and J by 7 bases, with 14 bases between the two germline ends. CDR3 length equals 15 residues. CDR3: CASSLEGALPNEQFF. The CDR3 DNA sequence: TGCGCCAGCAGCTTGGAAGGGGCCTTGCCAAATGAGCAGTTCTTC.

The chain's CDR3 is CASSSPRVSTEAFF. The CDR3 DNA sequence: TGTGCCAGCAGCTCGCCCAGAGTATCGACTGAAGCTTTCTTT. The rearrangement joins TRBV5-6 to TRBJ1-1, with no clear D. Germline V CDR1 and CDR2: SGHDT, YYEEEE. V gave up 3 bases and J gave up 5 bases, with 14 bases separating them. The CDR3 runs 14 residues. Based on the CDR3 plus reference TRBV5-6 and TRBJ1-1, the full variable domain is DAGVTQSPTHLIKTRGQQVTLRCSPKSGHDTVSWYQQALGQGPQFIFQYYEEEERQRGNFPDRFSGHQFPNYSSELNVNALLLGDSALYLCASSSPRVSTEAFFGQGTRLTVV.

The V and J genes are TRBV7-8 and TRBJ1-2, with D perhaps matching TRBD1 (6 bases). V lost 4 bases, J lost 3 bases, and 12 bases lay in between. The CDR3 runs to 14 residues. Germline loops: CDR1 SGHVS, CDR2 FQNEAQ. This CDR3 is CASSSTAGDYGYTF. The CDR3 DNA follows: TGTGCCAGCAGCTCTACGGCAGGGGACTATGGCTACACCTTC. The full variable domain, rest sourced from reference TRBV7-8 and TRBJ1-2, is GAGVSQSPRYKVAKRGQDVALRCDPISGHVSLFWYQQALGQGPEFLTYFQNEAQLDKSGLPSDRFFAERPEGSVSTLKIQRTQQEDSAVYLCASSSTAGDYGYTFGSGTRLTVV.

The chain has TRBV2 and TRBJ1-5; tentatively, D is TRBD1 (5 bases). The germline V gene has CDR1 SNHLY and CDR2 FYNNEI. The V end lost 6 bases, the J end lost 6 bases, and 15 bases lay between the germline ends. The CDR3 is 14 amino acids. For the CDR3, the DNA is TGTGCCAGCAGCCGACACGGACAAGGTCAGCCCCAGCATTTT. It yields the protein CASSRHGQGQPQHF. The full variable domain, completed using reference TRBV2 and TRBJ1-5, is EPEVTQTPSHQVTQMGQEVILRCVPISNHLYFYWYRQILGQKVEFLVSFYNNEISEKSEIFDDQFSVERPDGSNFTLKIRSTKLEDSAMYFCASSRHGQGQPQHFGDGTRLSIL.

This chain connects TRBV7-9 to TRBJ1-4; perhaps TRBD1 as D (5 bases). V was clipped by 5 bases and J by 5 bases, with 9 bases between them. Germline assignment: CDR1 SEHNR and CDR2 FQNEAQ (reference sequence). This CDR3 has 13 amino acids. The CDR3 here is CASSPGGNEKLFF. The DNA for the CDR3 is TGTGCCAGCAGCCCGGGGGGAAATGAAAAACTGTTTTTT.

Here the CDR3 DNA reads TGTGCCAGCAGTTTATACGGCAGGGGGAGTAAAAACATTCAGTACTTC. It specifies CASSLYGRGSKNIQYF. V and J are TRBV28 and TRBJ2-4, with 7 bases matching TRBD1. V was clipped by 1 base and J by 4 bases; unmatched bases: 7. This CDR3 spans 16 amino acids. Germline values: CDR1 MDHEN, CDR2 SYDVKM. Filled out from reference TRBV28 and TRBJ2-4, the complete variable domain reads DVKVTQSSRYLVKRTGEKVFLECVQDMDHENMFWYRQDPGLGLRLIYFSYDVKMKEKGDIPEGYSVSREKKERFSLILESASTNQTSMYLCASSLYGRGSKNIQYFGAGTRLSVL.

V and J are TRBV11-2 and TRBJ2-1; a weak D match, TRBD2 (7 bases). Germline V gene lookup returns CDR1 SGHAT and CDR2 FQNNGV. The V end was cut by 6 bases, the J end by 8 bases, with 20 bases between. The CDR3 covers 15 residues. Here the CDR3 DNA reads TGTGCCAGCAGAACCTCGTCGGGGGGCAGCTATGAGCAGTTCTTC. Its translation is CASRTSSGGSYEQFF.

This clone is labeled as medium-sized. The CDR3 sequence is CASSLRGRPDEQYF. Here the CDR3 DNA reads TGTGCCAGCAGCTTACGAGGACGTCCGGACGAGCAGTACTTC. The rearrangement joins TRBV7-9 to TRBJ2-7; D is unresolved. CDR1 and CDR2 (germline): SEHNR, FQNEAQ (reference sequence). CDR3 length: 14 amino acids. V was pared by 2 bases and J by 5 bases, with 13 bases between.

The chain couples TRBV2 to TRBJ2-5; 8 nucleotides agree with TRBD1. The CDR3 is 14 amino acids. V was clipped by 7 bases and J by 9 bases; unmatched bases: 13. Germline V lookup: CDR1 SNHLY, CDR2 FYNNEI. CDR3 nucleotides: TGTGCCAGCAAAGAGGGCAGGGGGCAGGAGGCCCAGTACTTC. Translated: CASKEGRGQEAQYF.

The gene calls are TRBV19 and TRBJ1-5; D possibly corresponds to TRBD1 (5 bases). Germline V CDR1 and CDR2: LNHDA, SQIVND (reference sequence). The CDR3 covers 14 residues. The germline V and J ends were trimmed by 2 bases and 7 bases, with 12 bases remaining between them. This CDR3 is CASSIRAGLQPQHF. The CDR3 DNA is TGTGCCAGTAGTATACGGGCAGGGCTCCAGCCCCAGCATTTT.

V gene TRBV2 combines with J gene TRBJ1-5; unclear D gene. The CDR3 runs 12 residues. From germline, CDR1 is SNHLY and CDR2 FYNNEI. Trimming took 7 bases from V and 0 from J, leaving 4 bases between them. Written as DNA, the CDR3 is TGTGCCAGCAAAGATAGCAATCAGCCCCAGCATTTT. This sequence encodes CASKDSNQPQHF.

CDR3 coding DNA: TGTGCCAGCAGCATACAGCCCCGGACAGGGGGCGCCGACCCCAACACCGGGGAGCTGTTTTTT. It codes for CASSIQPRTGGADPNTGELFF. This chain uses TRBV21-1 with TRBJ2-2; TRBD1, the table's D call, lacks a check against the DNA. TRBV21-1 is shown as a pseudogene. The CDR3 is made up of 21 amino acids.

V and J are TRBV14 and TRBJ1-2; D gene ambiguous. The CDR3 is 12 residues long. Germline V lookup: CDR1 SGHDN, CDR2 FVKESK. Trimming took 1 base from V and 14 from J, leaving 14 bases between them. The DNA of the CDR3 is TGTGCCAGCAGCCAAGTGGCCGCCCCCCCTACCTTC. Translated, it gives CASSQVAAPPTF.

This clone showed up just once. The chain couples TRBV19 to TRBJ1-1; D perhaps matches TRBD1 (6 bases). The length of the CDR3 is 15 residues. Germline values: CDR1 LNHDA, CDR2 SQIVND (reference sequence). The ends were cut back, 5 bases at V and 3 bases at J, with 16 bases in the middle. The CDR3 bases are TGTGCCAGTAGTGGAGCCGGGGGCAGGGACACTGAAGCTTTCTTT. Translation gives CASSGAGGRDTEAFF.

This clone was observed a few times. This sample also contains other DNA sequences that code for the same CDR3. The chain is built from TRBV12-1 and TRBJ1-1; TRBD1 is taken as the D call from the table, unchecked against the DNA. TRBV12-1 is assigned pseudogene status. This CDR3 spans 13 amino acids. The CDR3 DNA reads as TGTGCCAGCAGCCTAACAGGGAACACTGAAGCTTTCTTT. It is translated as CASSLTGNTEAFF.

The CDR3: CASSLSTFLQGQYF. DNA of the CDR3: TGTGCCAGCAGCTTATCTACCTTCTTGCAAGGCCAGTACTTC. The chain uses TRBV7-2 and TRBJ2-5; D remains ambiguous. The germline CDR1 and CDR2 sequences are SGHTA and FQGNSA. With 2 bases removed from V and 10 bases from J, the gap between germline ends came to 17 bases. The CDR3 contains 14 residues.

This chain connects TRBV18 to TRBJ2-2, with D perhaps TRBD2 (5 bases). Trimming pared 3 bases from V and 5 bases from J, leaving 10 bases between. This CDR3 contains 14 residues. CDR1 is KGHSH, CDR2 LQKENI, per germline. This chain's CDR3 is CASSPPSRTGELFF. The CDR3 DNA follows: TGTGCCAGCTCACCCCCTAGCAGAACCGGGGAGCTGTTTTTT.

The genes are TRBV28 and TRBJ1-2, with D perhaps matching TRBD1 (5 bases). CDR3 size: 14 residues. In germline, CDR1 is MDHEN, CDR2 SYDVKM. Trimming shortened V by 6 bases and J by 8 bases, and 19 bases separated the two germline ends. The CDR3, as DNA: TGTGCCAGCAGCCCTGCGTCCAGGGCCCACGGCTACACCTTC. Translated: CASSPASRAHGYTF.

This clone was detected once. The J gene is TRBJ2-5, the V gene TRBV5-1; 8 nucleotides line up with TRBD1. Germline V lookup: CDR1 SGHRS, CDR2 YFSETQ. The CDR3 has 14 amino acids. V gave up 0 bases and J gave up 5 bases; unmatched junction bases: 3. CDR3 region: CASSLGDRSETQYF. The CDR3 DNA reads TGCGCCAGCAGCTTGGGGGACAGGTCGGAGACCCAGTACTTC.

The J gene is TRBJ2-7, the V gene TRBV6-5; 9 bases map to TRBD1. The CDR3 is 14 residues long. V was clipped by 6 bases and J by 4 bases; unmatched bases: 7. Germline CDR1 is MNHEY and CDR2 is SVGAGI. Here the CDR3 reads CASSSGQGKYEQYF. The CDR3 DNA reads as TGTGCCAGCAGCTCAGGACAGGGGAAGTACGAGCAGTACTTC.

This chain uses TRBV7-9 with TRBJ2-7; TRBD2 might be the D (5 bases). This CDR3 is built from 15 residues. Trimming stripped 0 bases from V and 2 bases from J, with 11 bases between. Germline CDR1 SEHNR, CDR2 FQNEAQ (reference sequence). CDR3 protein: CASSLAGVQPYEQYF. As DNA, the CDR3 is TGTGCCAGCAGCTTAGCGGGAGTACAGCCCTACGAGCAGTACTTC.